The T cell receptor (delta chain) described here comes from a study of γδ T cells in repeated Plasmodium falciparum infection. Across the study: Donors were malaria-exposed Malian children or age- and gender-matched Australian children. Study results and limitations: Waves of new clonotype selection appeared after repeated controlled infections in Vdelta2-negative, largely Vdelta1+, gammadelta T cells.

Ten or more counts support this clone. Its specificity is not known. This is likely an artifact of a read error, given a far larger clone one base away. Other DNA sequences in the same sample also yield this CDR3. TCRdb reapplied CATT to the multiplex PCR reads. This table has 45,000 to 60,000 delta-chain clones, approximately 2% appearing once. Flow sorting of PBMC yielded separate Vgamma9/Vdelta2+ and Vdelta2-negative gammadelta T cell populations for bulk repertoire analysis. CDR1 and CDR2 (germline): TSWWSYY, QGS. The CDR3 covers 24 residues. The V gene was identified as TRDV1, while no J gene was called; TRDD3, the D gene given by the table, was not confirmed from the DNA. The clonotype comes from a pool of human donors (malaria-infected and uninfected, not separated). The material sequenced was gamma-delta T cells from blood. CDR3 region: CALGKFLLLPWGTKIPRYTDKLIF. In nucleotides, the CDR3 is TGTGCCCTGGGCAAATTCCTACTTCTCCCCTGGGGGACAAAAATCCCGAGGTACACCGATAAGCTCATCTTT.